One T cell receptor (beta chain) is described in this entry. The data derive from a study of cytomegalovirus exposure and HLA in healthy donors. Amplification used 60 Vbeta primers and 13 Jbeta primers. Here immunoSEQ multiplex PCR was the method, and the copy in TCRdb shows in-frame clones only, minus some. Of about 120,000 clones listed, approximately 80% are singletons. Unmatched junction bases numbered 13, after V lost 2 bases and J lost 3 bases. The length of the CDR3 is 19 residues. The germline CDR1 and CDR2 sequences are GTSNPN and SVGIG (reference sequence). This receptor was taken from a female donor in good health and CMV-seropositive. The sequenced material came from PBMCs. V gene TRBV30 combines with J gene TRBJ2-6; 10 nucleotides match TRBD2. CDR3 in amino acids: CAWSPLYERGGHGANVLTF. CDR3 DNA: TGTGCCTGGAGTCCCCTCTACGAGCGGGGGGGCCATGGGGCCAACGTCCTGACTTTC.